This T cell receptor beta chain is from a study of cytomegalovirus exposure and HLA in healthy donors. Looking at the study overall: Prior work identified some 120 million unique TCR beta sequences in 150 million to 200 million T cells. Of the donors genotyped, 300 to 500 in all, 80% to 85% fell in the Caucasian-associated ancestry cluster. Study observations and caveats: Rarity marked most TCR sequences, yet some public TCRs occurred in many donors. Presence/absence analyses assumed roughly uniform sequencing depth across donors, which may not hold.

A word on this clone: Its matching antigen is unknown.

PCR was performed using 60 Vbeta and 13 Jbeta primers. TCRdb's table, derived via immunoSEQ multiplex PCR, lists solely in-frame clones and lacks some. The sample lists more than 150,000 clones, around 80% occurring once. Sequencing was carried out using PBMCs. This TCR was recovered from a man aged 40-49 years in good health and CMV-seronegative.

CDR3 amino acids: CASSLNPGQDSYEQYF. The DNA for the CDR3 is TGTGCCAGCAGTTTAAATCCGGGACAGGACTCCTACGAGCAGTACTTC. V usage is TRBV28 and J usage is TRBJ2-7; 8 bases are shared with TRBD1. CDR1 and CDR2 (germline): MDHEN, SYDVKM. This CDR3 region has 16 residues. V lost 2 bases and J lost 0; bases outside the gene matches: 6.